This TCR beta chain is from a study of blood T cell repertoires in COVID-19. This clone was counted a single time. This sample also contains other DNA sequences that code for the same CDR3. Germline values: CDR1 SGHRS, CDR2 YFSETQ. The trim removed 4 bases at V and 4 bases at J, leaving 2 bases unmatched. This CDR3 contains 14 residues. Measured with immunoSEQ multiplex PCR; TCRdb has only the in-frame clones, and not every one. This sample has more than 75,000 clones, with about 80% found just once. Sequenced: peripheral blood. The V gene is TRBV5-1, the J gene TRBJ1-5, with 10 bases that match TRBD1. This clonotype was sampled from a human donor in a cohort sampled during active COVID-19. CDR3 amino acids: CASSPGQGNQPQHF. The CDR3 nucleotides are TGCGCCAGCAGCCCGGGACAGGGGAATCAGCCCCAGCATTTT.